This TCR beta chain originates from a study of shared clonotypes between healthy human individuals. Points from the study as a whole: Among non-shared clonotypes, generation probabilities were lower than among those shared by all four donors.

A note on this clone: No antigen is known for it.

V lost 7 bases to trimming and J lost 7 bases, with 17 bases between them. The CDR3 totals 13 residues. CDR1 SGHTA and CDR2 FQGNSA come from the germline V gene. Sorted-subset replicate PCR reactions were performed with around 200 ng DNA, corresponding to about 30,000 T cell genomes. In the original processing: Junction-only sequences without quality scores came from ImmunoSEQ, so filtering differed. Libraries were prepared by immunoSEQ multiplex PCR; TCRdb keeps only in-frame clonotypes and omits some of them. The V and J calls and the clone size are those of that table, but D and trimming were determined from the DNA. The data hold some 1 million clones, with under 80% observed a single time.

The sequenced sample was memory CD4+ T cells sorted from blood. The subset is: CD45RA-negative fraction. This TCR was sampled from a man aged 18-30 years in good health. The genes are TRBV7-2 and TRBJ2-7; a weak D match, TRBD2 (5 bases). CDR3 DNA sequence: TGTGCCAGCACCCCCGACTCGACGGGGGAGCAGTACTTC. Protein product: CASTPDSTGEQYF.